This T cell receptor beta chain was found in a study of regulatory T cells in long-lasting Graves disease. Arm-PCR of CDR3 regions with iRepertoire HTBI primers generated TCR beta libraries. Using its own MiXCR run on the multiplex PCR reads, TCRdb lists one record per CDR3 protein. The sample contains a few hundred thousand distinct CDR3 sequences, 20% to 25% of which appear only once. The time point was: persistent/refractory GD, antithyroid drugs over 5 years with positive TRAb. Generation of the TCR library employed RNA extracted from PBMCs. CDR1 MNHEY and CDR2 SVGAGI come from the germline V gene. This CDR3 spans 15 amino acids. With V trimmed by 2 bases and J by 5 bases, 5 bases remained unmatched.

This TCR was sampled from a female donor with Graves disease. The chain carries TRBV6-5 and TRBJ2-7; 11 bases fit TRBD1. The source was peripheral blood mononuclear cells (PBMCs), collected when the disease was refractory, from a patient treated with antithyroid drugs. Here the CDR3 reads CASSYIGQGADEQYF. DNA for the CDR3: TGTGCCAGCAGTTACATTGGACAGGGGGCCGACGAGCAGTACTTC.